These T cell receptor beta chains were read from a single sample in a study of Ad26.COV2.S vaccination and SARS-CoV-2 variants. Method: immunoSEQ multiplex PCR; TCRdb's copy keeps in-frame clones and lacks some. The repertoire holds roughly 400,000 clones, with approximately 89% as singletons. The sequenced sample was peripheral blood, obtained in a trial of Ad26.COV2.S vaccine versus placebo. The origin of the receptors is a person aged 18-65 years who received the Ad26.COV2.S COVID-19 vaccine or a placebo. Both conserved end residues are trimmed from each CDR3.

v_gene | CDR3aa
TRBV6-5 | ASSWGGRLNTEAF
TRBV5-6 | ASSLDAGVYTDTQY
TRBV28 | ASSLTVRGGKLWSAYEQY
TRBV5-5 | ASSWGTGPSYEQY
TRBV6-6 | ASSTDYYGYT
TRBV7-2 | ASKPAVPYEQY
TRBV4-1 | ASSQNAGGGEKLF
TRBV5-6 | ASSLLTSGRGSETQY
TRBV19 | ASSSTGPAYGYT
TRBV7-2 | ASSLDRRANYEQY
TRBV28 | ASSLPGTGVEEQY
TRBV3-1/TRBV3-2 | ASSQSDKGEQF
TRBV5-1 | ASSLAGTSQYEQY
TRBV19 | ASTFGLAGADTQY
TRBV19 | ASSINWGQGAGLGQETQY
TRBV2 | ASSGGAGGTADTQY
TRBV6-1 | ASSEIGQVANTGELF
TRBV5-1 | ASSFEGPSYEQY
TRBV7-8 | ASSLVVAGVNEQY
TRBV6-4 | ASSDPSFNGTGKGTYEQY
TRBV4-1 | ASSLRVGQGRGRSTKNYGYT
TRBV6-5 | ASSHTGTGDYEQY
TRBV5-5 | ASSFREGDTQY
TRBV10-2 | ASSEPWRETQY
TRBV6-2/TRBV6-3 | ASSYGRSQGNTIY
TRBV7-9 | ASSLRTGGIEKLF
TRBV6-1 | ASSESPGPYGYT
TRBV7-3 | ASSPLPDYEQY
TRBV28 | ASRPTGGRQPQH
TRBV27 | ASRRGAGTHEQY
TRBV7-9 | ASSRETQY
TRBV12-1 | ASRIHPQRDPANYGYT
TRBV30 | AWALGGTNYGYT
TRBV19 | ASSTTVQQPQH
TRBV29-1 | SADKGLGEKLF
TRBV5-1 | ASSLDRENYGYT
TRBV7-3 | ASSPTGTSGIKKF
TRBV5-1 | ASSLVGFPTDTQY
TRBV28 | ASSFSGLSNQPQH